The rows below give T cell receptor beta chains drawn from one sample of a study of OX40 agonist ivuxolimab in advanced cancers. Sequencing was performed with immunoSEQ multiplex PCR; in TCRdb, only in-frame clones are kept and a portion is missing. Counted here are about 73,000 clones, around 90% occurring once; the ten biggest clones make up 0.45% to 0.55%. Material: CD4+ or CD8+ T cells sorted from blood, obtained in a trial of the OX40 agonist ivuxolimab. These TCRs come from an adult with an advanced solid tumor such as melanoma, head and neck, liver or kidney cancer. The conserved cysteine and the conserved F or W are not part of the CDR3 here.

J gene | V gene | CDR3 length | CDR3 protein
TRBJ2-2 | TRBV4-1 | 13 | ASSRPGGGVGELF
TRBJ1-2 | TRBV4-3 | 12 | ASSEGGVGSGYT
TRBJ2-7 | TRBV7-9 | 12 | ASSLDDRAREQY
TRBJ2-2 | TRBV5-1 | 14 | ASSLGASGSSGELF
TRBJ2-5 | TRBV7-2 | 17 | ASSWGRQGGLAARETQY
TRBJ2-5 | TRBV4-1 | 13 | ASSQELQVGRTQY
TRBJ2-7 | TRBV29-1 | 11 | SVRSGSSYEQY
TRBJ2-3 | TRBV11-3 | 12 | ASSRAGDTDTQY
TRBJ2-7 | TRBV6-1 | 11 | ASSAGRTYEQY
TRBJ1-2 | TRBV5-1 | 12 | ASSLSAIPYGYT
TRBJ1-1 | TRBV5-1 | 12 | ASSQAVMNTEAF
TRBJ2-5 | TRBV2 | 10 | ASGLIQETQY
TRBJ1-1 | TRBV7-8 | 14 | ASSPPQGKANTEAF
TRBJ2-1 | TRBV5-1 | 14 | ASRPAGGSSYNEQF
TRBJ2-7 | TRBV28 | 11 | AAVDRVTYEQY
TRBJ2-6 | TRBV19 | 14 | ASTGGRFSGANVLT
TRBJ2-5 | TRBV5-4 | 12 | ASSLDLVGETQY
TRBJ2-3 | TRBV7-8 | 9 | ASSEGATQY
TRBJ2-2 | TRBV11-2 | 14 | ASSLVAAGAVGELF
TRBJ2-3 | TRBV7-6 | 11 | ASSLREHYTQY
TRBJ2-7 | TRBV19 | 11 | ASNRQGKGEQY
TRBJ1-4 | TRBV7-2 | 14 | ASSPGAGQVDEKLF
TRBJ1-4 | TRBV5-6 | 13 | ASSLFDREGEKLF
TRBJ2-5 | TRBV30 | 12 | AWTAGGSRETQY
TRBJ1-5 | TRBV30 | 15 | AWSHGTGGRSNQPQH
TRBJ1-2 | TRBV2 | 11 | ASRQGENYGYT
TRBJ2-7 | TRBV11-1 | 16 | ASSLGRMGLAGGYEQY
TRBJ2-2 | TRBV12-5 | 13 | ASGWTETNTGELF
TRBJ2-7 | TRBV5-1 | 12 | ASPLREFLHEQY
TRBJ1-3 | TRBV29-1 | 9 | SVESGNTIY
TRBJ2-3 | TRBV4-2 | 14 | ASSQEGRDGTDTQY
TRBJ1-5 | TRBV6-6 | 14 | ASSYSGTNSNQPQH
TRBJ2-3 | TRBV5-5 | 13 | ASSSVGIVPDTQY
TRBJ2-7 | TRBV27 | 12 | ASGRGTGLLEQY
TRBJ2-1 | TRBV19 | 13 | ASSLPSGINNEQF
TRBJ2-3 | TRBV5-4 | 13 | ASSLIESRTDTQY
TRBJ1-6 | TRBV15 | 13 | ATSRDRRENSPLH
TRBJ2-1 | TRBV19 | 13 | ASSIYRGSPHEQF
TRBJ2-2 | TRBV5-4 | 13 | ASSALAGETGELF
TRBJ2-3 | TRBV6-5 | 12 | ASSYRQYADTQY
TRBJ1-2 | TRBV19 | 13 | ASSTQGNANYGYT
TRBJ1-1 | TRBV20-1 | 9 | SAIRETEAF
TRBJ1-1 | TRBV19 | 11 | ASSIQRGTEAF
TRBJ2-1 | TRBV18 | 10 | ASSPSLNEQF
TRBJ1-5 | TRBV19 | 12 | ASTPGRGLQPQH
TRBJ1-6 | TRBV28 | 12 | ASNLFDRISPLH
TRBJ1-1 | TRBV5-1 | 13 | ASSSLTGGGTEAF
TRBJ2-7 | TRBV6-5 | 13 | ASSYSVQRFYEQY
TRBJ1-2 | TRBV10-3 | 12 | ATDGTGNNYGYT
TRBJ2-5 | TRBV19 | 13 | ASSIGPGPGETQY
TRBJ2-5 | TRBV4-3 | 13 | ASSHLRGPQETQY
TRBJ1-1 | TRBV10-2 | 11 | ASSQGTNTEAF
TRBJ2-1 | TRBV19 | 12 | ASSIPGYPNEQF
TRBJ2-7 | TRBV11-1 | 10 | ASSPNLGEQY